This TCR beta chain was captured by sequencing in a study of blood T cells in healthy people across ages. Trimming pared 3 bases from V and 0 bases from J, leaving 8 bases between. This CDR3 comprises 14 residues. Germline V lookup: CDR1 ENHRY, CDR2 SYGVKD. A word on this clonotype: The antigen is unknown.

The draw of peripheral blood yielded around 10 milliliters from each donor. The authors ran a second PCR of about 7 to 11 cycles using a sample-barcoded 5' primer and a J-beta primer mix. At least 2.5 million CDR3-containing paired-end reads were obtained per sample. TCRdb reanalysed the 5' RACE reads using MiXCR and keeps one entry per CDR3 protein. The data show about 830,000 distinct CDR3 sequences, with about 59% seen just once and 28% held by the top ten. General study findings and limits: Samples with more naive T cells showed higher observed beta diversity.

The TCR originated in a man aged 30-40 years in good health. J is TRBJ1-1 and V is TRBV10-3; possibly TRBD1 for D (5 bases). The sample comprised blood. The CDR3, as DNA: TGTGCCATCAGTGAAGGGGATTTGAACACTGAAGCTTTCTTT. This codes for CAISEGDLNTEAFF.